Included here is one T cell receptor beta chain sequence, with context. Its antigen remains unidentified. This entry is derived from a study of T cells in localized non-small cell lung cancer. The study's findings and limits: Researchers found a median approximately 57 of the top 100 tumor clones in adjacent lung.

Assay used: immunoSEQ multiplex PCR; TCRdb lists only in-frame clones, some missing. The sample records about 3,000 clones, approximately 17% being singletons. Trimming stripped 1 base from V and 7 bases from J, with 8 bases between. CDR1 and CDR2 (germline): LNHDA, SQIVND (reference sequence). The CDR3 has 13 amino acids. This TCR came from a man aged 40 to 69 with stage I squamous cell lung carcinoma. This chain connects TRBV19 to TRBJ2-1; D unresolved. The source was lung tumor tissue, collected before any cancer treatment. As DNA, the CDR3 is TGTGCCAGTAGTATAGGGCCAACTAATGAGCAGTTCTTC. Translated, it gives CASSIGPTNEQFF.